The 26 T cell receptor beta chains below come from one sample, sequenced in a study of Graves' ophthalmopathy and Graves' hyperthyroidism. TCR beta CDR3 amplification used RNA transcripts. Second-round multiplex PCR followed a first-round RT-PCR using HTBI primers. TCRdb re-called the multiplex PCR reads through MiXCR, storing one row per CDR3 protein. The sample lists roughly 170,000 distinct CDR3 sequences; about two fifths were seen once. What was sequenced was peripheral blood. These receptor sequences come from a man in his thirties or forties with Graves' ophthalmopathy.

V is TRBV12-3 or TRBV12-4 and J is TRBJ2-5; 11 bases fit TRBD2. The CDR3 extends over 16 amino acids. V was clipped by 5 bases and J by 3 bases; unmatched bases: 8. The CDR3 sequence is CASSPETSGIEETQYF. The CDR3 DNA is TGTGCCAGCAGTCCCGAGACTAGCGGGATAGAAGAGACCCAGTACTTC.

This clonotype appeared many times. The J gene is TRBJ2-7, the V gene TRBV6-5; no reliable D call. The V gene lost 5 bases and the J gene lost 2 bases, with 10 bases spanning the gap. Germline CDR1 and CDR2: MNHEY and SVGAGI. The CDR3 consists of 13 residues. The CDR3 protein is CASSPLSPYEQYF. For the CDR3, the DNA is TGTGCCAGCAGTCCACTGTCCCCCTACGAGCAGTACTTC.

This clonotype was observed many times. V and J are TRBV6-2 or TRBV6-3 and TRBJ1-5; 8 nucleotides align to TRBD1. The CDR3 consists of 17 residues. V was pared by 6 bases and J by 2 bases, with 12 bases of the junction left unmatched. The V gene's germline CDR1 is MNHEY and CDR2 SVGEGT. In nucleotides, the CDR3 is TGTGCCAGCAGACCCGGACAGGGTAGAGGAGGCAATCAGCCCCAGCATTTT. This encodes CASRPGQGRGGNQPQHF.

The chain recombines TRBV6-2 or TRBV6-3 with TRBJ1-1; the match to TRBD1 covers 10 bases. Germline V gene lookup returns CDR1 MNHEY and CDR2 SVGEGT. The CDR3 extends over 15 amino acids. V was clipped by 6 bases and J by 0 bases; unmatched bases: 4. The CDR3 protein is CASRWTGGMNTEAFF. The CDR3 nucleotides read TGTGCCAGCAGATGGACAGGGGGGATGAACACTGAAGCTTTCTTT.

This clonotype showed up many times. This rearrangement joins TRBV12-3 or TRBV12-4 to TRBJ2-7, with D unresolved. The length of the CDR3 is 14 residues. With 2 bases removed from V and 5 bases from J, the gap between germline ends came to 13 bases. DNA of the CDR3: TGTGCCAGCAGTTTAATCCCCCCCAGGAACGAGCAGTACTTC. Its protein is CASSLIPPRNEQYF.

This rearrangement joins TRBV28 to TRBJ2-7; 8 bases are shared with TRBD1. Looked up from germline, CDR1 is MDHEN and CDR2 is SYDVKM. With V trimmed by 5 bases and J by 3 bases, 6 bases remained unmatched. CDR3 length: 14 amino acids. The chain's CDR3 is CASSPPGQDYEQYF. CDR3 bases: TGTGCCAGCAGTCCCCCGGGACAGGACTACGAGCAGTACTTC.

The chain links TRBV6-1 to TRBJ1-1; D ambiguous. V lost 2 bases and J 6 bases, leaving 7 bases between the germline ends. Looked up from germline, CDR1 is MNHNS and CDR2 is SASEGT. This CDR3 has 12 residues. The CDR3 reads CASSEKWAEAFF. For the CDR3, the DNA is TGTGCCAGCAGTGAAAAATGGGCTGAAGCTTTCTTT.

The chain recombines TRBV27 with TRBJ1-1; maybe TRBD1 (6 bases). V lost 2 bases and J lost 6, with 13 bases in between. Per the germline V gene, CDR1 is MNHEY and CDR2 is SMNVEV (reference sequence). CDR3 length equals 14 residues. Here the CDR3 DNA reads TGTGCCAGCAGTTTAGGGGGCATCTTTGCTGAAGCTTTCTTT. Translation gives CASSLGGIFAEAFF.

This clonotype was observed many times. The V call is TRBV7-2, the J call TRBJ2-5; unclear D gene. CDR1 SGHTA and CDR2 FQGNSA come from the germline V gene. This CDR3 spans 13 amino acids. Trimming took off 3 bases at V and 2 bases at J, with 7 bases between the two ends. CDR3 sequence: CASSLGYQETQYF. As DNA, the CDR3 is TGTGCCAGCAGCTTGGGCTATCAAGAGACCCAGTACTTC. Based on the CDR3 plus reference TRBV7-2 and TRBJ2-5, the full variable domain is GAGVSQSPSNKVTEKGKDVELRCDPISGHTALYWYRQSLGQGLEFLIYFQGNSAPDKSGLPSDRFSAERTGGSVSTLTIQRTQQEDSAVYLCASSLGYQETQYFGPGTRLLVL.

The sample holds many counts of this clonotype. This chain uses TRBV27 with TRBJ2-7, with TRBD2 identical over 13 bases. The trim removed 5 bases at V and 9 bases at J, leaving 10 bases unmatched. Germline lookup yields CDR1 MNHEY and CDR2 SMNVEV (reference sequence). The CDR3 is 15 residues long. The CDR3 here is CASSPHGLAGAGQYF. CDR3 bases: TGTGCCAGCAGTCCCCACGGACTAGCGGGAGCGGGGCAGTACTTC.

The sample holds many counts of this clonotype. The genes are TRBV10-3 and TRBJ2-5, with 7 bases aligning to TRBD1. The length of the CDR3 is 14 residues. Germline assignment: CDR1 ENHRY and CDR2 SYGVKD. V shed 11 bases and J 1 base; nucleotides not matched to a gene: 10. CDR3 in DNA: TGTGCCGGCGAACAACAGGGGCCCCAAGAGACCCAGTACTTC. It encodes CAGEQQGPQETQYF.

This clonotype came up many times. The chain couples TRBV5-8 to TRBJ2-7; the D is unclear. This CDR3 contains 15 residues. The germline CDR1 and CDR2 sequences are SGHTS and YDEGEE. The ends were cut back, 2 bases at V and 1 base at J, with 13 bases in the middle. CDR3 DNA: TGTGCCAGCAGCTTCACCGCCCAGAGTTCCTACGAGCAGTACTTC. Protein sequence: CASSFTAQSSYEQYF.

This clonotype was observed many times. The V call is TRBV12-3 or TRBV12-4, the J call TRBJ2-3, with D maybe TRBD2 (5 bases). V shed 10 bases and J shed 4 bases, with 18 bases lying between them. The CDR3 totals 14 residues. As DNA, the CDR3 is TGTGCCACCCGAGTGTGGGAGAGGGCAGATACGCAGTATTTT. Residues: CATRVWERADTQYF.

This clonotype was observed at least ten times. The chain is built from TRBV9 and TRBJ1-1; tentatively, D is TRBD1 (5 bases). The CDR3 consists of 14 residues. Germline-derived CDR1 and CDR2 are SGDLS and YYNGEE. V was shortened by 0 bases and J by 7 bases, with 13 bases between the two germline ends. The CDR3 DNA reads as TGTGCCAGCAGCGTAGCGGGGGGAGGCGGTGAAGCTTTCTTT. This encodes CASSVAGGGGEAFF.

This clonotype was found many times. The rearrangement joins TRBV20-1 to TRBJ1-2; D remains ambiguous. The CDR3 runs to 13 residues. V lost 0 bases and J lost 1, with 6 bases in between. Germline V CDR1 and CDR2: DFQATT, SNEGSKA (reference sequence). This CDR3 is CSARDGHNYGYTF. Written as DNA, the CDR3 is TGCAGTGCTAGAGATGGGCATAACTATGGCTACACCTTC.

This clonotype was recorded many times. The rearrangement joins TRBV12-3 or TRBV12-4 to TRBJ2-7; 7 bases agree with TRBD1. J was trimmed by 1 base and V by 5 bases; bases with no gene match: 8. This CDR3 is 15 amino acids long. The CDR3 DNA follows: TGTGCCAGCAGTCCCCAGGGGGATCCTTCCTACGAGCAGTACTTC. Protein sequence: CASSPQGDPSYEQYF.

This clonotype has at least ten counts. The rearrangement uses TRBV7-3 and TRBJ2-4; no reliable D call. CDR3 length equals 16 residues. Germline V gene sequence: CDR1 SGHTA, CDR2 FQGTGA. V dropped 2 bases and J dropped 1 base, with 12 bases sitting between them. CDR3 amino acids: CASSLAAVGAKNIQYF. The CDR3 DNA reads TGTGCCAGCAGCTTAGCGGCGGTCGGGGCCAAAAACATTCAGTACTTC.

This clonotype was counted many times. The V gene is TRBV6-1, the J gene TRBJ1-2; 7 nucleotides match TRBD1. The junction had 10 bases not matched to a gene; V was cut back by 3 bases and J by 6 bases. Germline CDR1 is MNHNS and CDR2 is SASEGT. This CDR3 is built from 15 residues. The chain's CDR3 is CASSDPPQGWDGYTF. The CDR3 bases are TGTGCCAGCAGTGACCCTCCACAGGGGTGGGATGGCTACACCTTC.

V gene TRBV6-1 combines with J gene TRBJ1-5; 7 bases are shared with TRBD1. The CDR3 sequence is 15 residues long. Germline V gene data show CDR1 as MNHNS and CDR2 as SASEGT. V lost 5 bases and J lost 2; bases outside the gene matches: 6. The CDR3 nucleotides are TGTGCCAGCAGTCAGGGGGTAAACGGCAATCAGCCCCAGCATTTT. Protein sequence: CASSQGVNGNQPQHF.

This clonotype has ten or more counts. J is TRBJ2-2 and V is TRBV25-1; TRBD1 might be the D (6 bases). Per the germline V gene, CDR1 is MGHDK and CDR2 is SYGVNS. The CDR3 loop spans 17 amino acids. V was shortened by 3 bases and J by 3 bases, with 17 bases between the two germline ends. In nucleotides, the CDR3 is TGTGCCAGCAGTGATCCTCAGGGGACCTCTTACACCGGGGAGCTGTTTTTT. The encoded protein is CASSDPQGTSYTGELFF. Using reference TRBV25-1 and TRBJ2-2 for the parts outside the CDR3, the full variable domain is EADIYQTPRYLVIGTGKKITLECSQTMGHDKMYWYQQDPGMELHLIHYSYGVNSTEKGDLSSESTVSRIRTEHFPLTLESARPSHTSQYLCASSDPQGTSYTGELFFGEGSRLTVL.

This clonotype was detected only once. The J gene is TRBJ1-5, the V gene TRBV6-2 or TRBV6-3, with 8 bases identical to TRBD1. Germline V gives CDR1 MNHEY, CDR2 SVGEGT. The CDR3 runs to 15 residues. J lost 6 bases, V lost 6 bases, and 10 bases had no gene match. CDR3 coding DNA: TGTGCCAGCAGGACGACAGGGGCGGTTGGTCAGCCCCAGCATTTT. Its protein is CASRTTGAVGQPQHF.

The V gene is TRBV12-3 or TRBV12-4, the J gene TRBJ1-1; 8 bases map to TRBD1. V was clipped by 5 bases and J by 7 bases; unmatched bases: 6. This CDR3 region has 13 residues. CDR3 coding DNA: TGTGCCAGCAGTATCAGGGGGCACCATGAAGCTTTCTTT. Its protein is CASSIRGHHEAFF.

This clonotype was picked up many times. The V gene is TRBV12-3 or TRBV12-4, the J gene TRBJ2-7; TRBD1 is a possible D gene (5 bases). V was clipped by 6 bases and J by 3 bases, with 12 bases between them. The CDR3 length is 13 residues. For the CDR3, the DNA is TGTGCCAGCAGCCTTACCCAGGGCTACGAGCAGTACTTC. Its protein is CASSLTQGYEQYF.

The rearrangement links TRBV7-8 to TRBJ1-6; 9 nucleotides match TRBD1. The CDR3 is 14 amino acids. Germline-derived CDR1 and CDR2 are SGHVS and FQNEAQ. The junction had 6 bases not matched to a gene; V was cut back by 6 bases and J by 9 bases. The CDR3 nucleotides are TGTGCCAGCAGAACCGGGACAGGGCCTTCACCCCTCCACTTT. This translates into CASRTGTGPSPLHF.

This clonotype was counted at least ten times. The chain links TRBV27 to TRBJ2-5, with a tentative D call TRBD2 (5 bases). Germline V lookup: CDR1 MNHEY, CDR2 SMNVEV (reference sequence). V gave up 9 bases and J gave up 4 bases, with 18 bases separating them. This CDR3 spans 14 amino acids. CDR3 nucleotides: TGTGCCAGGATACTTGAGAGGGCCATAGAGACCCAGTACTTC. Translation gives CARILERAIETQYF.

The chain joins TRBV6-1 to TRBJ2-7; TRBD2 might be the D (6 bases). The CDR3 is 16 residues long. Trimming left V 5 bases short and J 6 bases short, with 23 bases between. Per germline, CDR1 MNHNS and CDR2 SASEGT. The CDR3 region is CASSTLTGTSEGEQYF. The CDR3 DNA reads as TGTGCCAGCAGTACCTTAACCGGGACTTCTGAGGGCGAGCAGTACTTC.